This T cell receptor beta chain appears in the sequencing data of a study of T cell responses to AZD1222 COVID-19 vaccine. At the level of the study: Second-dose intervals near 4 or 12 weeks were combined.

Germline V gene lookup returns CDR1 LGHNA and CDR2 YNFKEQ. Trimming cost V 3 bases and J 5 bases, with 7 bases left between them. The CDR3 covers 12 residues. Sequenced by immunoSEQ multiplex PCR; TCRdb stores in-frame clones only, minus some. The profile shows 150,000 to 200,000 clones, about 90% of them singletons. V and J are TRBV4-2 and TRBJ1-1; D call uncertain. The material sequenced was peripheral blood, taken on day 0 of AZD1222 vaccination. The clonotype was recovered from an adult in good health. This chain's CDR3 is CASSHAGTEAFF. Here the CDR3 DNA reads TGTGCCAGCAGCCACGCGGGGACTGAAGCTTTCTTT.